These 27 T cell receptor beta chains came from one sample sequenced in a study of blood T cell repertoires in COVID-19. The table came from immunoSEQ multiplex PCR; TCRdb's copy has only in-frame clones and leaves some out. The sample consists of approximately 150,000 clones, roughly 79% of them appearing once. Sequencing input: peripheral blood. The receptors were gathered from a man in his fifties with active or convalescent COVID-19.

The chain recombines TRBV18 with TRBJ1-2; D is unclear. Per germline, CDR1 KGHSH and CDR2 LQKENI. CDR3 size: 15 residues. The germline V and J ends were trimmed by 6 bases and 6 bases, with 20 bases remaining between them. The CDR3 sequence is CASSSVGQVNDGYTF. For the CDR3, the DNA is TGTGCCAGCTCCTCGGTGGGTCAGGTGAATGATGGCTACACCTTC.

This sequence joins TRBV19 and TRBJ2-7; the match to TRBD1 covers 7 bases. V shed 4 bases and J 2 bases; nucleotides not matched to a gene: 2. This CDR3 comprises 13 residues. Germline V gene data show CDR1 as LNHDA and CDR2 as SQIVND (reference sequence). The CDR3 sequence is CASSTQGAYEQYF. CDR3 coding DNA: TGTGCCAGTAGTACTCAGGGGGCCTACGAGCAGTACTTC.

The rearrangement joins TRBV4-1 to TRBJ2-3, with TRBD2 identical over 7 bases. Germline-derived CDR1 and CDR2 are MGHRA and YSYEKL. CDR3 length: 16 amino acids. V was pared by 6 bases and J by 1 base, with 10 bases of the junction left unmatched. In DNA, the CDR3 is TGCGCCAGCAGTCGAGGGATGGGGGGGGGCACAGATACGCAGTATTTT. This gives the protein CASSRGMGGGTDTQYF.

This clone was seen many times. The J gene is TRBJ2-2, the V gene TRBV7-6; D not resolved. Per germline, CDR1 SGHVS and CDR2 FNYEAQ. The CDR3 is 13 amino acids. Trimming shortened V by 9 bases and J by 3 bases, and 11 bases separated the two germline ends. The DNA of the CDR3 is TGTGCCAGTCGGTCGGTTTACACCGGGGAGCTGTTTTTT. Translation gives CASRSVYTGELFF.

This chain uses TRBV4-1 with TRBJ1-1, with 7 bases lining up with TRBD1. The J segment lost 0 bases and the V segment lost 1 base, leaving 5 bases of the junction unmatched. This CDR3 has 16 residues. CDR1 and CDR2 from the germline V gene are MGHRA and YSYEKL. The chain's CDR3 is CASSQATGQLNTEAFF. For the CDR3, the DNA is TGCGCCAGCAGCCAAGCTACGGGACAGCTGAACACTGAAGCTTTCTTT.

This chain uses TRBV27 with TRBJ2-7; 11 bases fit TRBD1. Per germline, CDR1 MNHEY and CDR2 SMNVEV (reference sequence). V lost 10 bases, J lost 4 bases, and 12 bases stayed unmatched. CDR3 size: 15 residues. CDR3 sequence reads: CATNRPGTGGYEQYF. The CDR3 DNA follows: TGTGCCACCAATCGGCCCGGGACAGGGGGTTACGAGCAGTACTTC.

The V call is TRBV9, the J call TRBJ2-5, with 7 bases fitting TRBD1. The CDR3 spans 16 residues. Germline V gene data show CDR1 as SGDLS and CDR2 as YYNGEE. With 3 bases clipped from V and 4 bases from J, the junction kept 12 bases outside the gene matches. CDR3 protein: CASSGGTAAGGETQYF. CDR3 DNA: TGTGCCAGCAGCGGAGGGACAGCCGCTGGAGGAGAGACCCAGTACTTC.

The genes are TRBV28 and TRBJ2-7, with D perhaps matching TRBD2 (6 bases). The CDR3 is 14 amino acids. Germline V gene sequence: CDR1 MDHEN, CDR2 SYDVKM. With 7 bases removed from V and 0 bases from J, the gap between germline ends came to 13 bases. The chain's CDR3 is CASTPAGRSYEQYF. CDR3 in DNA: TGTGCCAGCACACCAGCGGGTCGCTCCTACGAGCAGTACTTC.

There are a few counts of this clone. The chain is built from TRBV28 and TRBJ1-3; D not certain. Germline CDR1 and CDR2: MDHEN and SYDVKM. Trimming pared 3 bases from V and 0 bases from J, leaving 9 bases between. This CDR3 has 15 amino acids. As DNA, the CDR3 is TGTGCCAGCAGTTTGTGGCCAGGCTCTGGAAACACCATATATTTT. Its protein is CASSLWPGSGNTIYF.

This CDR3 is CASSLYTNYGYTF. CDR3 in DNA: TGTGCCAGCAGTTTATACACTAACTATGGCTACACCTTC. This chain joins TRBV28 and TRBJ1-2; D remains ambiguous. This CDR3 region has 13 residues. Trimming took off 1 base at V and 0 bases at J, with 3 bases between the two ends. Germline assignment: CDR1 MDHEN and CDR2 SYDVKM.

This clone was recorded only once. The V gene is TRBV9, the J gene TRBJ2-3; D uncertain. The V end lost 4 bases, the J end lost 5 bases, and 14 bases lay between the germline ends. The CDR3 runs 14 residues. The germline V gene has CDR1 SGDLS and CDR2 YYNGEE. CDR3 sequence (DNA): TGTGCCAGCAGCCACCAGACCAGGCAAGATACGCAGTATTTT. This translates into CASSHQTRQDTQYF.

CDR3 loop: CASSLVGTGGLADTQYF. CDR3 coding DNA: TGCGCCAGCAGCTTGGTGGGGACAGGGGGTTTGGCAGATACGCAGTATTTT. The genes are TRBV5-1 and TRBJ2-3; 11 positions match TRBD1. CDR1 and CDR2 from the germline V gene are SGHRS and YFSETQ. This CDR3 has 17 residues. The V segment lost 0 bases and the J segment 4 bases; nucleotides outside the gene matches: 7.

CDR3 nucleotides: TGTGCCAGCAGGGGAGTTACGAACACCATATATTTT. Amino acid sequence: CASRGVTNTIYF. The V and J genes are TRBV9 and TRBJ1-3; the D is unclear. V dropped 5 bases and J dropped 7 bases, with 10 bases sitting between them. The CDR3 covers 12 residues. CDR1 and CDR2 (germline): SGDLS, YYNGEE.

The chain carries TRBV27 and TRBJ2-3; TRBD1 matches at 8 bases. The CDR3 covers 14 residues. The germline V gene encodes CDR1 MNHEY and CDR2 SMNVEV (reference sequence). After removal of 8 bases from V and 4 bases from J, the junction contained 8 bases not matched to a gene. The CDR3 DNA follows: TGTGCCAGCCATAAGGACAGGGTCGCAGATACGCAGTATTTT. This encodes CASHKDRVADTQYF.

The J gene is TRBJ1-5, the V gene TRBV6-2 or TRBV6-3; TRBD1 might be the D (6 bases). Germline V CDR1 and CDR2: MNHEY, SVGEGT. The CDR3 extends over 15 amino acids. Between the trimmed V and J ends, which lost 4 bases and 0 bases, there was a span of 10 bases. This chain's CDR3 is CASSSDSYSNQPQHF. CDR3 nucleotide sequence: TGTGCCAGCAGTTCGGACAGCTATAGCAATCAGCCCCAGCATTTT.

This clone came up many times. Other DNA sequences of this sample code for an identical CDR3. V gene TRBV28 combines with J gene TRBJ1-1, with D unclear. From germline, CDR1 is MDHEN and CDR2 SYDVKM. The V end lost 3 bases, the J end lost 5 bases, and 4 bases lay between the germline ends. This CDR3 has 11 residues. The CDR3 reads CASSFPTEAFF. The CDR3 region has the DNA TGTGCCAGCAGTTTTCCTACTGAAGCTTTCTTT.

The V call is TRBV27, the J call TRBJ1-5; TRBD1 is a possible D gene (6 bases). This CDR3 has 15 residues. Per germline, CDR1 MNHEY and CDR2 SMNVEV (reference sequence). Trimming left V 3 bases short and J 0 bases short, with 9 bases between. The DNA of the CDR3 is TGTGCCAGCAGTTTCAGGGGTGGTAGCAATCAGCCCCAGCATTTT. It yields the protein CASSFRGGSNQPQHF.

The V gene is TRBV5-8, the J gene TRBJ1-5; 9 positions agree with TRBD1. Germline trimming cut 4 bases from V and 3 bases from J; bases unmatched to any gene: 2. The CDR3 has 14 amino acids. The V gene's germline CDR1 is SGHTS and CDR2 YDEGEE. CDR3 bases: TGTGCCAGCAGCAGGGACAGGGCCAATCAGCCCCAGCATTTT. Translating gives CASSRDRANQPQHF.

J is TRBJ2-7 and V is TRBV7-2; 11 positions agree with TRBD2. The CDR3 consists of 15 residues. J gave up 2 bases and V 5 bases, and 5 bases lay outside the gene matches. The germline V gene has CDR1 SGHTA and CDR2 FQGNSA. This CDR3 reads CASSPPGLAAYEQYF. CDR3 nucleotides: TGTGCCAGCAGCCCACCGGGACTAGCGGCCTACGAGCAGTACTTC. Variable domain in full (rest from reference TRBV7-2 and TRBJ2-7): GAGVSQSPSNKVTEKGKDVELRCDPISGHTALYWYRQSLGQGLEFLIYFQGNSAPDKSGLPSDRFSAERTGGSVSTLTIQRTQQEDSAVYLCASSPPGLAAYEQYFGPGTRLTVT.

V gene TRBV28 combines with J gene TRBJ1-2; 8 bases map to TRBD1. There are 14 residues in the CDR3. Trimming at V came to 2 bases and at J to 7 bases, leaving 6 bases not matched to a gene. CDR1 and CDR2 (germline): MDHEN, SYDVKM. CDR3 in DNA: TGTGCCAGCAGTTTACCAGGGGGCGGTGGTGGCTACACCTTC. Its translation is CASSLPGGGGGYTF.

This chain joins TRBV7-8 and TRBJ1-5; no definite D call. Looked up from germline, CDR1 is SGHVS and CDR2 is FQNEAQ. This CDR3 spans 13 amino acids. Deletions cut 1 base from V and 5 bases from J, with 6 bases between. CDR3 amino acids: CASSLGGDQPQHF. CDR3 bases: TGTGCCAGCAGCTTAGGGGGAGATCAGCCCCAGCATTTT.

The V gene is TRBV7-8, the J gene TRBJ2-2; 12 bases are shared with TRBD2. CDR1 is SGHVS and CDR2 is FQNEAQ in the germline V gene. With V trimmed by 4 bases and J by 7 bases, 13 bases remained unmatched. The CDR3 totals 18 residues. The CDR3 nucleotides are TGTGCCAGCAGCTCCTGGACTAGCGGGATGATAGGTGTCGGGGAGCTGTTTTTT. The encoded protein is CASSSWTSGMIGVGELFF. Complete variable domain (other parts from reference TRBV7-8 and TRBJ2-2): GAGVSQSPRYKVAKRGQDVALRCDPISGHVSLFWYQQALGQGPEFLTYFQNEAQLDKSGLPSDRFFAERPEGSVSTLKIQRTQQEDSAVYLCASSSWTSGMIGVGELFFGEGSRLTVL.

This clone was counted a few times. The rearrangement joins TRBV10-3 to TRBJ1-1; D call uncertain. CDR1 is ENHRY and CDR2 is SYGVKD in the germline V gene. V lost 0 bases, J lost 6 bases, and 14 bases lay in between. The CDR3 totals 15 residues. CDR3 DNA: TGTGCCATCAGTGAGTCGGCCCTAGGAGACCCTGAAGCTTTCTTT. The encoded protein is CAISESALGDPEAFF.

The V and J genes are TRBV7-3 and TRBJ1-1, with D perhaps matching TRBD1 (6 bases). Germline V gene sequence: CDR1 SGHTA, CDR2 FQGTGA. V lost 5 bases and J 6 bases, leaving 19 bases between the germline ends. CDR3 length equals 15 residues. The CDR3 DNA follows: TGTGCCAGCAGCCCTAGGGGGGGGCGTGAAGCTGAAGCTTTCTTT. It encodes CASSPRGGREAEAFF.

The chain links TRBV7-6 to TRBJ2-1, with 14 nucleotides matching TRBD2. The germline gives CDR1 SGHVS, CDR2 FNYEAQ. J was trimmed by 8 bases and V by 4 bases; bases with no gene match: 22. The CDR3 runs to 21 residues. The CDR3 sequence is CASSSPGTSGSEGRDTDEQFF. The CDR3, as DNA: TGTGCCAGCAGCTCGCCCGGGACTAGCGGGAGTGAAGGTCGGGATACGGATGAGCAGTTCTTC.

The genes are TRBV5-1 and TRBJ2-2; no firm D call. CDR3 length: 13 residues. CDR1 and CDR2 (germline): SGHRS, YFSETQ. The V end was cut by 4 bases, the J end by 6 bases, with 10 bases between. CDR3 DNA sequence: TGCGCCAGCAGCGTGTTGGAGTCCGGGGAGCTGTTTTTT. Translating it yields CASSVLESGELFF.

This clone was detected only a few times. The rearrangement links TRBV3-1 (or the pseudogene TRBV3-2) to TRBJ2-1; D is unclear. The germline V gene encodes CDR1 LGHDT and CDR2 YNNKEL (reference sequence). Trimming pared 2 bases from V and 8 bases from J, leaving 7 bases between. CDR3 length: 12 residues. In DNA, the CDR3 is TGTGCCAGCAGCCAAATCCCCGATGAGCAGTTCTTC. Translated, it gives CASSQIPDEQFF.